This T cell receptor beta chain emerged from a study of regulatory T cells in long-lasting Graves disease. With regard to this clonotype: Its antigen is unidentified.

CDR1 and CDR2 (germline): SQVTM, ANQGSEA. The CDR3 is 15 amino acids. V was clipped by 5 bases and J by 4 bases; unmatched bases: 7. Arm-PCR with iRepertoire HTBI primers amplified the CDR3 regions for these TCR beta libraries. TCRdb independently ran MiXCR on the multiplex PCR reads; one entry per CDR3 protein. Seen here are roughly 500,000 distinct CDR3 sequences, roughly 13% observed once, and the top ten hold about 9.1%. Study-level findings and limits: Preferential use of TRBV28, TRBJ1-2 and TRBJ2-5 was seen in persistent disease.

Time point: newly diagnosed GD, antithyroid drugs for less than 3 months. PBMCs were the source of the RNA used for TCR sequencing. These data were also reused for a study on T cells in Graves' hyperthyroidism and ophthalmopathy.

This receptor was obtained from a man in his thirties or forties with Graves disease. The sample here was peripheral blood mononuclear cells (PBMCs), taken at new diagnosis, from a patient treated with antithyroid drugs. J is TRBJ2-3 and V is TRBV29-1, with 12 bases identical to TRBD2. CDR3 in amino acids: CSVSGLAGRADTQYF. In DNA form, the CDR3 reads TGCAGCGTTTCCGGACTAGCGGGACGGGCAGATACGCAGTATTTT.